Given below is one T cell receptor (beta chain) in context. TCRdb keeps only in-frame clones here, not all; method: immunoSEQ multiplex PCR. The table shows 70,000 to 75,000 clones, with more than 90% occurring only once. The entry originates in a study of T cell changes during pregnancy in multiple sclerosis. V dropped 0 bases and J dropped 4 bases, with 16 bases sitting between them. The CDR3 totals 16 residues. The germline V gene encodes CDR1 SGDLS and CDR2 YYNGEE. The TCR originated in a female donor in good health, enrolled as a control in a pregnancy study. This chain connects TRBV9 to TRBJ1-1, with TRBD1 as a possible D gene (6 bases). Sample: peripheral blood, taken in the second trimester of pregnancy. The CDR3 region is CASSVGSSRGITEAFF. The DNA for the CDR3 is TGTGCCAGCAGCGTAGGATCCTCCAGGGGCATCACTGAAGCTTTCTTT.